This passage covers 27 T cell receptor beta chains from one sample sequenced in a study of blood T cell repertoires in COVID-19. This table comes from immunoSEQ multiplex PCR, and its TCRdb copy is limited to in-frame clones, with some not included. Found here are 80,000 to 95,000 clones, 75% to 90% of them singletons; the top ten hold around 39%. The specimen sequenced was peripheral blood. The receptors originated from a man at least 80 years old with acute or convalescent COVID-19.

The V call is TRBV5-4, the J call TRBJ1-2; D unclear. Germline assignment: CDR1 SGHNT and CDR2 YYREEE (reference sequence). The CDR3 consists of 15 residues. With 3 bases removed from V and 6 bases from J, the gap between germline ends came to 18 bases. DNA of the CDR3: TGTGCCAGCAGCTCGCCCCGGCAAGGTAGCCATGGCTACACCTTC. Protein sequence: CASSSPRQGSHGYTF. The variable domain in full, completed from reference TRBV5-4 and TRBJ1-2, reads ETGVTQSPTHLIKTRGQQVTLRCSSQSGHNTVSWYQQALGQGPQFIFQYYREEENGRGNFPPRFSGLQFPNYSSELNVNALELDDSALYLCASSSPRQGSHGYTFGSGTRLTVV.

V usage is TRBV28 and J usage is TRBJ1-2; possible D gene TRBD1, 6 bases. This CDR3 comprises 14 residues. V was trimmed by 1 base and J by 5 bases, leaving 11 bases between them. From germline, CDR1 is MDHEN and CDR2 SYDVKM. The CDR3 DNA is TGTGCCAGCAGTTTATTCCCCGACAGGTATGGCTACACCTTC. This sequence encodes CASSLFPDRYGYTF.

The chain combines TRBV6-6 with TRBJ1-3; D unresolved. V was clipped by 0 bases and J by 8 bases, with 8 bases between them. This CDR3 spans 13 amino acids. Germline V lookup: CDR1 MNHNY, CDR2 SVGAGI (reference sequence). In DNA form, the CDR3 reads TGTGCCAGCAGTTACTCGAACGGGGACACCATATATTTT. The encoded protein is CASSYSNGDTIYF.

The J gene is TRBJ1-4, the V gene TRBV5-8, with a weak D call TRBD1 (6 bases). This CDR3 has 15 residues. CDR1 is SGHTS, CDR2 YDEGEE, per germline. V dropped 4 bases and J dropped 8 bases, with 18 bases sitting between them. The CDR3: CASSRILTGKEKLFF. In DNA, the CDR3 is TGTGCCAGCAGCAGAATCTTGACAGGAAAAGAAAAACTGTTTTTT.

The rearrangement joins TRBV19 to TRBJ2-3; D uncertain. The CDR3 totals 14 residues. Germline V lookup: CDR1 LNHDA, CDR2 SQIVND (reference sequence). With 0 bases removed from V and 3 bases from J, the gap between germline ends came to 7 bases. The CDR3 nucleotides read TGTGCCAGTAGTATAGAACTGTCAACAGATACGCAGTATTTT. Protein product: CASSIELSTDTQYF.

This rearrangement joins TRBV5-1 to TRBJ1-1, with a possible D match to TRBD1 (6 bases). Per germline, CDR1 SGHRS and CDR2 YFSETQ. The CDR3 loop spans 15 amino acids. V was clipped by 4 bases and J by 2 bases, with 15 bases between them. CDR3 loop: CASSPIQTGNTEAFF. The CDR3 DNA reads as TGCGCCAGCAGCCCTATCCAGACAGGCAACACTGAAGCTTTCTTT.

This chain links TRBV27 with TRBJ1-5, with D possibly matching TRBD1 (6 bases). The germline V and J ends were trimmed by 3 bases and 3 bases, with 24 bases remaining between them. The CDR3 contains 19 residues. From germline, CDR1 is MNHEY and CDR2 SMNVEV (reference sequence). In DNA, the CDR3 is TGTGCCAGCAGTTTGGGTGGCAGGGGTAGGGGAAACGCCAATCAGCCCCAGCATTTT. This codes for CASSLGGRGRGNANQPQHF.

The V gene is TRBV29-1, the J gene TRBJ2-3, with D tentatively TRBD2 (5 bases). Trimming left V 5 bases short and J 3 bases short, with 6 bases between. Germline lookup yields CDR1 SQVTM and CDR2 ANQGSEA. The CDR3 loop spans 11 amino acids. The CDR3, as DNA: TGCAGCGTTACTAGAACAGATACGCAGTATTTT. This translates into CSVTRTDTQYF.

The chain uses TRBV5-4 and TRBJ1-3; weak D call: TRBD1 (5 bases). This CDR3 contains 14 residues. V lost 4 bases and J 2 bases, leaving 10 bases between the germline ends. CDR1 and CDR2 from the germline V gene are SGHNT and YYREEE (reference sequence). CDR3 coding DNA: TGTGCCAGCAGCCGGGGGTCCCCTGGAAACACCATATATTTT. It is translated as CASSRGSPGNTIYF.

The chain couples TRBV9 to TRBJ1-1; tentatively, D is TRBD1 (6 bases). Trimming took 3 bases from V and 1 from J, leaving 16 bases between them. Germline V gives CDR1 SGDLS, CDR2 YYNGEE. The CDR3 spans 16 residues. CDR3 DNA sequence: TGTGCCAGCAGCGCCCGACAGGCTCTGGGGAACACTGAAGCTTTCTTT. Amino acids: CASSARQALGNTEAFF.

The chain employs TRBV7-9 and TRBJ2-5, with 7 bases fitting TRBD2. The J segment lost 5 bases and the V segment lost 2 bases, leaving 8 bases of the junction unmatched. CDR3 length equals 15 residues. CDR1 is SEHNR and CDR2 is FQNEAQ in the germline V gene (reference sequence). CDR3 sequence reads: CASSLLAGVGETQYF. The DNA of the CDR3 is TGTGCCAGCAGCTTACTCGCGGGAGTTGGTGAGACCCAGTACTTC.

J is TRBJ1-6 and V is TRBV5-1, with 12 bases matching TRBD1. Germline assignment: CDR1 SGHRS and CDR2 YFSETQ. The CDR3 contains 19 residues. V lost 4 bases to trimming and J lost 0 bases; unmatched junction nucleotides: 8. The CDR3 DNA sequence: TGCGCCAGCAGCCCCGGGACAGGGGGCGGGAGCTCCTATAATTCACCCCTCCACTTT. Encoded protein: CASSPGTGGGSSYNSPLHF.

The chain has TRBV30 and TRBJ2-3; TRBD2 matches at 7 bases. Germline V lookup: CDR1 GTSNPN, CDR2 SVGIG (reference sequence). The CDR3 runs 17 residues. Losses at the gene ends were 0 bases for V and 0 bases for J; bases not matched to a gene: 9. CDR3 nucleotides: TGTGCCTGGAGTGTACGGCGGGGGACTTTCAGCACAGATACGCAGTATTTT. Translation gives CAWSVRRGTFSTDTQYF.

DNA of the CDR3: TGTGCCAGCAGCGTAGGGACTAGCGGACCGGGGGAGACGCAGTATTTT. Protein product: CASSVGTSGPGETQYF. The V call is TRBV9, the J call TRBJ2-3; 10 nucleotides align to TRBD2. The CDR3 runs to 16 residues. From germline, CDR1 is SGDLS and CDR2 YYNGEE. Unmatched junction bases numbered 10, after V lost 0 bases and J lost 9 bases.

V and J are TRBV7-3 and TRBJ2-2, with 8 bases matching TRBD2. The germline CDR1 and CDR2 sequences are SGHTA and FQGTGA. The V and J ends lost 7 bases and 5 bases, in that order; junction bases with no gene match: 6. The CDR3 loop spans 14 amino acids. The CDR3 here is CASTIIAGTGELFF. CDR3 DNA: TGTGCCAGCACCATAATAGCGGGAACCGGGGAGCTGTTTTTT.

The V and J genes are TRBV27 and TRBJ1-2; D possibly corresponds to TRBD1 (6 bases). The CDR3 spans 15 residues. Germline-derived CDR1 and CDR2 are MNHEY and SMNVEV (reference sequence). The V gene lost 7 bases and the J gene lost 0 bases, with 15 bases spanning the gap. The CDR3 spells CASTPQGQANYGYTF. Here the CDR3 DNA reads TGTGCCAGCACTCCCCAGGGACAAGCTAACTATGGCTACACCTTC.

The V gene is TRBV19, the J gene TRBJ1-2, with D perhaps TRBD1 (6 bases). V was trimmed by 8 bases and J by 0 bases, leaving 10 bases between them. The CDR3 is 13 residues long. Germline lookup yields CDR1 LNHDA and CDR2 SQIVND (reference sequence). The chain's CDR3 is CASEDRANYGYTF. In nucleotides, the CDR3 is TGTGCCAGTGAGGACAGAGCTAACTATGGCTACACCTTC.

There are a few counts of this clone. V usage is TRBV30 and J usage is TRBJ1-4, with D uncertain. The CDR3 loop spans 14 amino acids. Looked up from germline, CDR1 is GTSNPN and CDR2 is SVGIG (reference sequence). V was pared by 3 bases and J by 0 bases, with 8 bases between. The CDR3 DNA reads TGTGCCTGGAGCCGCCAGACAACTAATGAAAAACTGTTTTTT. Translated: CAWSRQTTNEKLFF.

In its sample, this clone was seen a few times. The CDR3 DNA is TGTGCCAGCAAAAGGGGCACAGCTAATGAAAAACTGTTTTTT. Its protein is CASKRGTANEKLFF. The rearrangement joins TRBV3-1 (or the pseudogene TRBV3-2) to TRBJ1-4, with a possible D match to TRBD1 (5 bases). The CDR3 consists of 14 residues. Trimming removed 7 bases from V and 3 bases from J, with 12 bases in between. Germline V gives CDR1 LGHDT, CDR2 YNNKEL (reference sequence).

The V call is TRBV6-5, the J call TRBJ1-4; 11 bases are a match to TRBD1. Germline V CDR1 and CDR2: MNHEY, SVGAGI. This CDR3 is 15 amino acids long. Trimming cost V 0 bases and J 6 bases; bases outside gene matches: 0. CDR3 loop: CASSYSGQGDEKLFF. The CDR3 DNA reads as TGTGCCAGCAGTTACTCGGGACAGGGGGATGAAAAACTGTTTTTT.

Regarding this clone: The identical CDR3 is also encoded by other nucleotide sequences in the sample. The CDR3: CASSVSGGRETQYF. DNA for the CDR3: TGTGCCAGCAGCGTCTCAGGGGGGCGGGAGACCCAGTACTTC. This chain joins TRBV9 and TRBJ2-5; D is possibly TRBD1 (7 bases). V was trimmed by 2 bases and J by 5 bases, leaving 13 bases between them. Germline V gene data show CDR1 as SGDLS and CDR2 as YYNGEE. CDR3 length equals 14 residues. The variable domain in full, completed from reference TRBV9 and TRBJ2-5, reads DSGVTQTPKHLITATGQRVTLRCSPRSGDLSVYWYQQSLDQGLQFLIQYYNGEERAKGNILERFSAQQFPDLHSELNLSSLELGDSALYFCASSVSGGRETQYFGPGTRLLVL.

The gene calls are TRBV19 and TRBJ1-5; the D gene is possibly TRBD1 (6 bases). CDR1 and CDR2 (germline): LNHDA, SQIVND (reference sequence). Trimming took 5 bases from V and 0 from J, leaving 14 bases between them. The length of the CDR3 is 16 residues. The CDR3 reads CASSDRFRGSNQPQHF. Written as DNA, the CDR3 is TGTGCCAGTAGTGACCGATTCAGGGGTAGCAATCAGCCCCAGCATTTT.

The chain employs TRBV5-1 and TRBJ1-6, with D tentatively TRBD1 (6 bases). Germline V gives CDR1 SGHRS, CDR2 YFSETQ. The CDR3 is 15 amino acids. V was cut by 0 bases and J by 8 bases, with 12 bases left in between. The CDR3 nucleotides read TGCGCCAGCAGCTTGGGGCCAGGGGACGATTCACCCCTCCACTTT. It is translated as CASSLGPGDDSPLHF.

This chain connects TRBV6-2 or TRBV6-3 to TRBJ1-5, with D possibly TRBD1 on 5 matching bases. The CDR3 contains 16 residues. The V gene's germline CDR1 is MNHEY and CDR2 SVGEGT. V was cut by 1 base and J by 0 bases, with 10 bases left in between. The DNA of the CDR3 is TGTGCCAGCAGTTACTGGGGTAGGGGTAGCAATCAGCCCCAGCATTTT. Its translation is CASSYWGRGSNQPQHF.

This sequence joins TRBV5-4 and TRBJ1-1; D is perhaps TRBD1 (5 bases). Germline V lookup: CDR1 SGHNT, CDR2 YYREEE (reference sequence). The CDR3 consists of 14 residues. V was cut by 0 bases and J by 5 bases, with 11 bases left in between. The CDR3 here is CASSLANRNTEAFF. CDR3 coding DNA: TGTGCCAGCAGCTTGGCCAACAGGAATACTGAAGCTTTCTTT.

This clone was counted only a few times. The V gene is TRBV5-6, the J gene TRBJ2-2; 9 bases line up with TRBD2. The V gene end was trimmed by 2 bases and the J gene end by 3 bases; junction bases not matched to a gene: 5. Germline-derived CDR1 and CDR2 are SGHDT and YYEEEE. The CDR3 spans 16 residues. The CDR3 region has the DNA TGTGCCAGCAGCTTCTTAGCGGGAGTTCACACCGGGGAGCTGTTTTTT. Amino acids: CASSFLAGVHTGELFF. The variable domain in full, completed from reference TRBV5-6 and TRBJ2-2, reads DAGVTQSPTHLIKTRGQQVTLRCSPKSGHDTVSWYQQALGQGPQFIFQYYEEEERQRGNFPDRFSGHQFPNYSSELNVNALLLGDSALYLCASSFLAGVHTGELFFGEGSRLTVL.

This chain connects TRBV5-1 to TRBJ1-4; D is uncertain. V was shortened by 2 bases and J by 4 bases, with 9 bases between the two germline ends. CDR1 and CDR2 (germline): SGHRS, YFSETQ. The CDR3 covers 14 residues. The CDR3: CASSLSVFNEKLFF. Here the CDR3 DNA reads TGCGCCAGCAGCTTAAGCGTTTTTAATGAAAAACTGTTTTTT.